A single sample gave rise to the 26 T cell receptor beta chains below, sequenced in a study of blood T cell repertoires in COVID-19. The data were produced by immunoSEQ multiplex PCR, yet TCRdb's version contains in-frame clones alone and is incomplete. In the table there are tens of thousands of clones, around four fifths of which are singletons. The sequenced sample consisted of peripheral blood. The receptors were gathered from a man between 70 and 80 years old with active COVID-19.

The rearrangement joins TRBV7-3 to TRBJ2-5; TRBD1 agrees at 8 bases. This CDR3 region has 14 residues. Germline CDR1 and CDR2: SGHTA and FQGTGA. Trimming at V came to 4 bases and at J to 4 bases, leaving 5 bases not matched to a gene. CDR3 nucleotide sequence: TGTGCCAGCAGCTCGACGGGACAGGCAGAGACCCAGTACTTC. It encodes CASSSTGQAETQYF. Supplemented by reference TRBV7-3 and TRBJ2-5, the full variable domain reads GAGVSQTPSNKVTEKGKYVELRCDPISGHTALYWYRQSLGQGPEFLIYFQGTGAADDSGLPNDRFFAVRPEGSVSTLKIQRTERGDSAVYLCASSSTGQAETQYFGPGTRLLVL.

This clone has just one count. The CDR3 bases are TGCGCCAGCACACTGAGGATCGCCGGGGAGCTGTTTTTT. It translates to CASTLRIAGELFF. J is TRBJ2-2 and V is TRBV5-1; D call uncertain. Germline V gives CDR1 SGHRS, CDR2 YFSETQ. Trimming removed 6 bases from V and 6 bases from J, with 12 bases in between. The CDR3 contains 13 residues. The variable domain in full, completed from reference TRBV5-1 and TRBJ2-2, reads KAGVTQTPRYLIKTRGQQVTLSCSPISGHRSVSWYQQTPGQGLQFLFEYFSETQRNKGNFPGRFSGRQFSNSRSEMNVSTLELGDSALYLCASTLRIAGELFFGEGSRLTVL.

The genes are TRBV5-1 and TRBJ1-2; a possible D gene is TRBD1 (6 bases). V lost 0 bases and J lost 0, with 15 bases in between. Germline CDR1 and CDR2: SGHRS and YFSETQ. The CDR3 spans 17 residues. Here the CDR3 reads CASSLARGARANYGYTF. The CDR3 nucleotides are TGCGCCAGCAGCTTGGCACGGGGGGCTCGGGCTAACTATGGCTACACCTTC.

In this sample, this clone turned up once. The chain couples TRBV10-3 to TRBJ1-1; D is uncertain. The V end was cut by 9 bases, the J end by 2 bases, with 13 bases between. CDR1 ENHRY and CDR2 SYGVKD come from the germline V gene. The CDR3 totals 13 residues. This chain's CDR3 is CAISGNLNTEAFF. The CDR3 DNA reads TGTGCCATTTCCGGGAATCTTAACACTGAAGCTTTCTTT.

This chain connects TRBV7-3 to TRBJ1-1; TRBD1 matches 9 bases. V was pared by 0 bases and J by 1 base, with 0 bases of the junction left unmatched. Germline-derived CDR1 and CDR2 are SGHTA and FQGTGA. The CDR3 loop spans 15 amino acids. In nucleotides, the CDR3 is TGTGCCAGCAGCTTAACGGGACAGGGGAACACTGAAGCTTTCTTT. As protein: CASSLTGQGNTEAFF.

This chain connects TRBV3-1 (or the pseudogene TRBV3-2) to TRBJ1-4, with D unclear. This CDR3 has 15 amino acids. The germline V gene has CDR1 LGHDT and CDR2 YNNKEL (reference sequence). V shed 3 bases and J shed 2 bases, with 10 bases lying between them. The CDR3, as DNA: TGTGCCAGCAGCCAGGACGGGAGGACTAATGAAAAACTGTTTTTT. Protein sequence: CASSQDGRTNEKLFF.

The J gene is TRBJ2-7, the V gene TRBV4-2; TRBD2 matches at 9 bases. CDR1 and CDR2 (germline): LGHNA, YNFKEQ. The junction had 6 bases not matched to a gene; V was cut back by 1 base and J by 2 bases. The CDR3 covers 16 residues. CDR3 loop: CASSQGRLADTYEQYF. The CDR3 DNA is TGTGCCAGCAGCCAAGGAAGACTAGCGGATACCTACGAGCAGTACTTC.

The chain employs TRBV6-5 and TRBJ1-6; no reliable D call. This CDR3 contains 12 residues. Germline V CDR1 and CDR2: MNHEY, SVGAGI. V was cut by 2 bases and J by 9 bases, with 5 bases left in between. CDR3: CASSYHSSPLHF. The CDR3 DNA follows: TGTGCCAGCAGTTACCACAGTTCACCCCTCCACTTT.

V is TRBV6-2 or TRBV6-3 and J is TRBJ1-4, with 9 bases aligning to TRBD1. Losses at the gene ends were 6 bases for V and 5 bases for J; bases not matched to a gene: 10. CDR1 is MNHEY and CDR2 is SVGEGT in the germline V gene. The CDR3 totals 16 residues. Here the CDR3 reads CASSPVRDRANEKLFF. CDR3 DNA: TGTGCCAGCAGCCCCGTTAGGGACAGGGCGAATGAAAAACTGTTTTTT.

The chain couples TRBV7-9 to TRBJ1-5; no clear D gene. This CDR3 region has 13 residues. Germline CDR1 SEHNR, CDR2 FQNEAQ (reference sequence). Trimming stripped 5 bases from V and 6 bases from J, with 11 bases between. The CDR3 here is CASSELGIQPQHF. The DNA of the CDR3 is TGTGCCAGCAGCGAACTAGGGATTCAGCCCCAGCATTTT.

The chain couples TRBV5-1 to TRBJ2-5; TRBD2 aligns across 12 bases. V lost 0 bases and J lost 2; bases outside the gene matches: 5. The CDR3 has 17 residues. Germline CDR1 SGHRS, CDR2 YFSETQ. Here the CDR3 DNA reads TGCGCCAGCAGCTTGGCCCTAGCGGGGGGGGAACAAGAGACCCAGTACTTC. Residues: CASSLALAGGEQETQYF.

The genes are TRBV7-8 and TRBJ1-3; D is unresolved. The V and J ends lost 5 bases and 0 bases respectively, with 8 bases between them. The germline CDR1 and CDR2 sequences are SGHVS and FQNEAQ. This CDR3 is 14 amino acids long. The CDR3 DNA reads TGTGCCAGCAGCCTCACAGCCTCTGGAAACACCATATATTTT. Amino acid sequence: CASSLTASGNTIYF.

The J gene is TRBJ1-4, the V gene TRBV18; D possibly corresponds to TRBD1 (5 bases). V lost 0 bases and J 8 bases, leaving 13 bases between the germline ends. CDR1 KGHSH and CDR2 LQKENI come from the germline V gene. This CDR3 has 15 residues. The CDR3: CASSPPMREGEKLFF. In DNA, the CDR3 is TGTGCCAGCTCACCACCGATGAGGGAGGGGGAAAAACTGTTTTTT.

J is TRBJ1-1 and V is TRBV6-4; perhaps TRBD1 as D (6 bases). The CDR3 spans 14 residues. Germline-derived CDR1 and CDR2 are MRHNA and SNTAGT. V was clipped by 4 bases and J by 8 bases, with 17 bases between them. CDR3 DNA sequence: TGTGCCAGCAGTGCAGAGACAGGCGTCGGAGAAGCTTTCTTT. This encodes CASSAETGVGEAFF.

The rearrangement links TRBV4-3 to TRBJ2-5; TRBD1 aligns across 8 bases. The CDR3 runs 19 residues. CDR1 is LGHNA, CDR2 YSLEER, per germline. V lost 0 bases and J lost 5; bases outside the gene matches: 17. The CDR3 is CASSQDWSQGAHRPETQYF. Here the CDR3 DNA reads TGCGCCAGCAGCCAAGATTGGAGTCAGGGGGCCCATCGACCCGAGACCCAGTACTTC.

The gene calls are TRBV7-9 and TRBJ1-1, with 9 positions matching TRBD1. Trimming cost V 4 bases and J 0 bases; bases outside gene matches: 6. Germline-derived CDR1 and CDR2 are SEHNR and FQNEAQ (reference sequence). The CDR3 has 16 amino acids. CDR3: CASSSPYRGLNTEAFF. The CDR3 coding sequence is TGTGCCAGCAGCTCCCCCTACAGGGGGCTGAACACTGAAGCTTTCTTT.

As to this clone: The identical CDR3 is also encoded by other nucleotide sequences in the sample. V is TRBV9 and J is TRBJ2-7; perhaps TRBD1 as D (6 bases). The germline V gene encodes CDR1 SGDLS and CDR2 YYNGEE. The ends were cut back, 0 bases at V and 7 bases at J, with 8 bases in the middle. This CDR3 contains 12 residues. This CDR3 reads CASSVVGGEQYF. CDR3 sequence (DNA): TGTGCCAGCAGCGTAGTAGGGGGAGAGCAGTACTTC.

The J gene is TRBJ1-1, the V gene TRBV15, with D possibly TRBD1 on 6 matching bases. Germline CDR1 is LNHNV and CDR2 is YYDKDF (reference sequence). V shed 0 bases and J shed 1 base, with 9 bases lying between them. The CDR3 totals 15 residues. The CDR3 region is CATSRDLRGNTEAFF. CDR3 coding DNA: TGTGCCACCAGCAGAGATCTCAGGGGGAACACTGAAGCTTTCTTT.

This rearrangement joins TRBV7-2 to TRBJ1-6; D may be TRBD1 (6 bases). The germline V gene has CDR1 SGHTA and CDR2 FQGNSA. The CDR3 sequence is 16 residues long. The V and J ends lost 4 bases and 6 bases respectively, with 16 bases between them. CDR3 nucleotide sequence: TGTGCCAGCAGCTCTCCCCCGGGACATCTTAATTCACCCCTCCACTTT. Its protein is CASSSPPGHLNSPLHF.

CDR3 DNA: TGTGCCAGCGGTAACGGGGGGGCTCCTCGCACAGATACGCAGTATTTT. This translates into CASGNGGAPRTDTQYF. The V and J genes are TRBV5-4 and TRBJ2-3, with 8 bases identical to TRBD2. The germline CDR1 and CDR2 sequences are SGHNT and YYREEE (reference sequence). The CDR3 is 16 residues long. J was trimmed by 1 base and V by 7 bases; bases with no gene match: 11.

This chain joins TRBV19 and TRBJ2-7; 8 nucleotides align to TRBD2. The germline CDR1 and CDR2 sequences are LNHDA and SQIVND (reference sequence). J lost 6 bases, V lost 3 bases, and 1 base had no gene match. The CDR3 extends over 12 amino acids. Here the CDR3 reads CASSIRGGEQYF. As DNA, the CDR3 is TGTGCCAGTAGTATTCGGGGGGGCGAGCAGTACTTC.

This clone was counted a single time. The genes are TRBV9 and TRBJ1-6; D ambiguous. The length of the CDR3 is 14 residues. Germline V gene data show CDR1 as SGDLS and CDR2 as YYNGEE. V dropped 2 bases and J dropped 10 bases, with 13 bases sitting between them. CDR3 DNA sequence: TGTGCCAGCAGCGTTCTGGTGGCTGAATCACCCCTCCACTTT. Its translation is CASSVLVAESPLHF.

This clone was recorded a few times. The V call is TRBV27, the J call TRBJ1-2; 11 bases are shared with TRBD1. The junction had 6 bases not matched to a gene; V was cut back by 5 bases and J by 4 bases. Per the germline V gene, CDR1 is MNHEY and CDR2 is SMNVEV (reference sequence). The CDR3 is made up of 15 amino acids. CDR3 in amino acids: CASSPGTGGGYGYTF. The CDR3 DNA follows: TGTGCCAGCAGTCCCGGGACAGGGGGAGGCTATGGCTACACCTTC.

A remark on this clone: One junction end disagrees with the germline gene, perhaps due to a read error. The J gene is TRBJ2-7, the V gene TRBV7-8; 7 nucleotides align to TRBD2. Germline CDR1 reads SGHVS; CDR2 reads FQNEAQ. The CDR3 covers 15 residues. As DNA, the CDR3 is TGTGCCGGCAGAGCGGGGACCCATCGGGACTACGAGCAGTACTTC. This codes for CAGRAGTHRDYEQYF.

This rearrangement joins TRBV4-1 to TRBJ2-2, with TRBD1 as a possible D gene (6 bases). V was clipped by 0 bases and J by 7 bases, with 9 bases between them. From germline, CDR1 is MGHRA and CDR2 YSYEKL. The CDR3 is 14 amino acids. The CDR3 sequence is CASSQEGANGELFF. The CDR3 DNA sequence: TGCGCCAGCAGCCAAGAGGGGGCTAACGGGGAGCTGTTTTTT.

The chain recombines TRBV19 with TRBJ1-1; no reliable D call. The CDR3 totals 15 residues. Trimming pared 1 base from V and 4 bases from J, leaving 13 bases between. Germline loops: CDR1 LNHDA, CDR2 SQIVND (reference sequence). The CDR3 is CASSIGSRVGTEAFF. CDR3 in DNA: TGTGCCAGTAGTATAGGTTCTCGGGTTGGCACTGAAGCTTTCTTT. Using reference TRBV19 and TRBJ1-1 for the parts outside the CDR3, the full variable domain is DGGITQSPKYLFRKEGQNVTLSCEQNLNHDAMYWYRQDPGQGLRLIYYSQIVNDFQKGDIAEGYSVSREKKESFPLTVTSAQKNPTAFYLCASSIGSRVGTEAFFGQGTRLTVV.